The 20 T cell receptor beta chains given below trace back to one sample, sequenced in a study of T cell responses to AZD1222 COVID-19 vaccine. Repertoires were generated with immunoSEQ multiplex PCR, while TCRdb's copy carries only in-frame clones and drops some. Among around 150,000 clones, 85% to 95% were seen once, and the ten largest hold approximately 6.9%. The sequenced sample was peripheral blood, obtained 28 days after the second AZD1222 dose. The receptors stem from an adult who received the AZD1222 COVID-19 vaccine.

The chain recombines TRBV3-1 (or the pseudogene TRBV3-2) with TRBJ2-7; D gene uncertain. CDR3 size: 14 residues. From germline, CDR1 is LGHDT and CDR2 YNNKEL (reference sequence). V lost 1 base and J 2 bases, leaving 9 bases between the germline ends. CDR3 nucleotides: TGTGCCAGCAGCCAAGCTCACAGTACCTACGAGCAGTACTTC. Protein product: CASSQAHSTYEQYF.

V and J are TRBV28 and TRBJ1-4; possible D gene TRBD1, 5 bases. The germline V gene has CDR1 MDHEN and CDR2 SYDVKM. The CDR3 loop spans 19 amino acids. V was pared by 6 bases and J by 7 bases, with 30 bases between. CDR3 in DNA: TGTGCCAGCAGCCATACGCTCTCGGACCCGGGGGGGGTGGGTGAAAAACTGTTTTTT. Translating gives CASSHTLSDPGGVGEKLFF.

The chain uses TRBV29-1 and TRBJ1-1, with D unresolved. There are 13 residues in the CDR3. V lost 6 bases and J lost 1, with 12 bases in between. Germline CDR1 SQVTM, CDR2 ANQGSEA. The CDR3 here is CSVTGGTNTEAFF. CDR3 in DNA: TGCAGCGTCACTGGAGGAACGAACACTGAAGCTTTCTTT.

The J gene is TRBJ2-2, the V gene TRBV4-1; D may be TRBD1 or TRBD2 (5 bases each). Germline-derived CDR1 and CDR2 are MGHRA and YSYEKL. The germline V and J ends were trimmed by 2 bases and 5 bases, with 24 bases remaining between them. CDR3 length: 19 amino acids. The CDR3 DNA is TGCGCCAGCAGCCAAACCTACGGGGAAACAGGCGTCGAAACCGGGGAGCTGTTTTTT. It codes for CASSQTYGETGVETGELFF.

This clone was observed once. V and J are TRBV6-1 and TRBJ1-5; D gene ambiguous. The CDR3 consists of 15 residues. V shed 3 bases and J shed 0 bases, with 9 bases lying between them. Germline V gives CDR1 MNHNS, CDR2 SASEGT. The CDR3 loop reads CASSDLSYSNQPQHF. The CDR3 DNA is TGTGCCAGCAGTGACCTGTCTTATAGCAATCAGCCCCAGCATTTT.

The chain links TRBV18 to TRBJ1-5; possibly TRBD1 for D (5 bases). V was shortened by 3 bases and J by 4 bases, with 22 bases between the two germline ends. Germline CDR1 reads KGHSH; CDR2 reads LQKENI. The CDR3 loop spans 18 amino acids. The CDR3: CASSPTARGGVTNQPQHF. The CDR3 coding sequence is TGTGCCAGCTCACCCACAGCGAGGGGAGGGGTGACAAATCAGCCCCAGCATTTT.

The chain joins TRBV7-8 to TRBJ2-1, with TRBD2 matching 8 bases. CDR1 is SGHVS, CDR2 FQNEAQ, per germline. This CDR3 has 17 amino acids. V lost 5 bases, J lost 0 bases, and 9 bases stayed unmatched. CDR3 bases: TGTGCCAGCAGCCGTTTGGCGGGGGGCCGCTCCTACAATGAGCAGTTCTTC. It encodes CASSRLAGGRSYNEQFF.

The chain uses TRBV28 and TRBJ2-7, with D hard to call. The germline gives CDR1 MDHEN, CDR2 SYDVKM. This CDR3 region has 14 residues. The V gene lost 7 bases and the J gene lost 2 bases, with 15 bases spanning the gap. The CDR3 reads CASTESRATYEQYF. As DNA, the CDR3 is TGTGCCAGCACCGAAAGTAGGGCGACCTACGAGCAGTACTTC.

This chain connects TRBV6-1 to TRBJ1-1, with D perhaps TRBD1 (5 bases). V was trimmed by 0 bases and J by 4 bases, leaving 15 bases between them. CDR3 length: 16 residues. Per germline, CDR1 MNHNS and CDR2 SASEGT. In DNA form, the CDR3 reads TGTGCCAGCAGTGAAGCCGGAAAATGGGGGGGCACTGAAGCTTTCTTT. Its translation: CASSEAGKWGGTEAFF.

V gene TRBV4-1 combines with J gene TRBJ1-2; D unclear. The CDR3 has 13 residues. The V and J ends lost 6 bases and 1 base respectively, with 9 bases between them. The germline CDR1 and CDR2 sequences are MGHRA and YSYEKL. CDR3 in amino acids: CASSTESNYGYTF. The CDR3 DNA follows: TGCGCCAGCAGTACAGAGAGTAACTATGGCTACACCTTC.

The V call is TRBV19, the J call TRBJ2-2; D gene uncertain. The germline V gene has CDR1 LNHDA and CDR2 SQIVND (reference sequence). CDR3 length equals 13 residues. V shed 7 bases and J shed 7 bases, with 13 bases lying between them. CDR3 DNA: TGTGCCAGTACCCTCGGAAGGGACGGGGAGCTGTTTTTT. Protein: CASTLGRDGELFF.

V is TRBV27 and J is TRBJ1-5; D possibly corresponds to TRBD1 (5 bases). V lost 4 bases, J lost 8 bases, and 15 bases lay in between. Germline CDR1 reads MNHEY; CDR2 reads SMNVEV (reference sequence). The CDR3 extends over 14 amino acids. CDR3: CASSSGTGGEPQHF. The DNA for the CDR3 is TGTGCCAGCAGTTCCGGGACCGGGGGTGAGCCCCAGCATTTT.

The chain joins TRBV5-4 to TRBJ1-2; 7 nucleotides align to TRBD1. Trimming at V came to 2 bases and at J to 3 bases, leaving 1 base not matched to a gene. CDR3 length equals 13 residues. Germline lookup yields CDR1 SGHNT and CDR2 YYREEE (reference sequence). CDR3 amino acids: CASSFGTDYGYTF. The DNA for the CDR3 is TGTGCCAGCAGCTTCGGGACAGACTATGGCTACACCTTC.

V and J are TRBV3-1 (or the pseudogene TRBV3-2) and TRBJ2-1; the D gene could be TRBD1 or TRBD2 (5 bases each). The CDR3 extends over 14 amino acids. The V end lost 3 bases, the J end lost 5 bases, and 11 bases lay between the germline ends. Germline V gene sequence: CDR1 LGHDT, CDR2 YNNKEL (reference sequence). The CDR3 coding sequence is TGTGCCAGCAGCCACTCAGGGACCAACAATGAGCAGTTCTTC. Translating gives CASSHSGTNNEQFF.

The chain couples TRBV14 to TRBJ1-2; D gene unclear. Trimming stripped 0 bases from V and 4 bases from J, with 6 bases between. This CDR3 has 13 amino acids. Germline CDR1 is SGHDN and CDR2 is FVKESK. The CDR3: CASSQDGSYGYTF. The CDR3 region has the DNA TGTGCCAGCAGCCAAGATGGGAGCTATGGCTACACCTTC.

Regarding this clone: The same CDR3 can be traced to other DNA sequences in this sample. This chain's CDR3 is CASSLSGFQPQHF. The CDR3 nucleotides read TGTGCCAGCAGTTTAAGTGGGTTTCAGCCCCAGCATTTT. V is TRBV12-3 or TRBV12-4 and J is TRBJ1-5; D gene ambiguous. Trimming cost V 2 bases and J 6 bases, with 8 bases left between them. The CDR3 extends over 13 amino acids.

V and J are TRBV9 and TRBJ1-2; 7 bases are a match to TRBD1. Germline assignment: CDR1 SGDLS and CDR2 YYNGEE. The CDR3 length is 13 residues. The trim removed 4 bases at V and 4 bases at J, leaving 4 bases unmatched. The CDR3 DNA reads TGTGCCAGCAGCATTACAGGGGCCTATGGCTACACCTTC. Its protein is CASSITGAYGYTF.

The chain links TRBV29-1 to TRBJ1-1; D might be TRBD1 (6 bases). Germline-derived CDR1 and CDR2 are SQVTM and ANQGSEA. V was pared by 4 bases and J by 0 bases, with 15 bases between. The CDR3 consists of 15 residues. CDR3 in DNA: TGCAGCGTTGCAGTCGGGGGGGGCATGAACACTGAAGCTTTCTTT. As protein: CSVAVGGGMNTEAFF.

The chain couples TRBV19 to TRBJ1-4, with TRBD1 matching over 8 bases. From germline, CDR1 is LNHDA and CDR2 SQIVND (reference sequence). The CDR3 has 17 amino acids. J gave up 0 bases and V 7 bases, and 10 bases lay outside the gene matches. CDR3 region: CASKETGVPATNEKLFF. The CDR3 nucleotides are TGTGCCAGTAAGGAGACAGGGGTTCCGGCAACTAATGAAAAACTGTTTTTT. Variable domain in full (rest from reference TRBV19 and TRBJ1-4): DGGITQSPKYLFRKEGQNVTLSCEQNLNHDAMYWYRQDPGQGLRLIYYSQIVNDFQKGDIAEGYSVSREKKESFPLTVTSAQKNPTAFYLCASKETGVPATNEKLFFGSGTQLSVL.

This clone was recorded only once. The chain recombines TRBV4-3 with TRBJ2-7; D ambiguous. Trimming cost V 4 bases and J 4 bases, with 17 bases left between them. Germline lookup yields CDR1 LGHNA and CDR2 YSLEER. This CDR3 is built from 15 residues. CDR3 sequence reads: CASSPSFGTLYEQYF. DNA for the CDR3: TGCGCCAGCAGCCCCAGTTTTGGAACACTTTACGAGCAGTACTTC.